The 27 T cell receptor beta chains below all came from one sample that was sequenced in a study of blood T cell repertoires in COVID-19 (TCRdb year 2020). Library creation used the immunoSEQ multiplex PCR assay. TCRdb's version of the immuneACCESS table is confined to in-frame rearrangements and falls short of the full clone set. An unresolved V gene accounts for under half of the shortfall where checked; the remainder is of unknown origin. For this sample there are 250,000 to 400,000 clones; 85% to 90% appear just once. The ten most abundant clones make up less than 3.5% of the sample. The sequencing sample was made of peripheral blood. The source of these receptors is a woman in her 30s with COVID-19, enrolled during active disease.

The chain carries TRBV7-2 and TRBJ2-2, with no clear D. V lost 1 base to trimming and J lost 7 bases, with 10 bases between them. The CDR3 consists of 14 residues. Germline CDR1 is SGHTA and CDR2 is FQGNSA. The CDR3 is CASSLGARNGELFF. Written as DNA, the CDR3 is TGTGCCAGCAGCTTAGGGGCGCGTAACGGGGAGCTGTTTTTT. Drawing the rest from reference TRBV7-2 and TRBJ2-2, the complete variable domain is GAGVSQSPSNKVTEKGKDVELRCDPISGHTALYWYRQSLGQGLEFLIYFQGNSAPDKSGLPSDRFSAERTGGSVSTLTIQRTQQEDSAVYLCASSLGARNGELFFGEGSRLTVL.

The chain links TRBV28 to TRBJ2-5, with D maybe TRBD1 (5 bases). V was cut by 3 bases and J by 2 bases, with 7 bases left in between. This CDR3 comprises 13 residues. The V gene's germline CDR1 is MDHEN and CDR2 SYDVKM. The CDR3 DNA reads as TGTGCCAGCAGTTTTCAGGGTCAAGAGACCCAGTACTTC. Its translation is CASSFQGQETQYF.

The CDR3 region is CASSLGSRGGETQYF. CDR3 nucleotide sequence: TGTGCCAGCAGCTTAGGATCCCGGGGGGGAGAGACCCAGTACTTC. V and J are TRBV13 and TRBJ2-5; 8 bases fit TRBD2. V lost 0 bases to trimming and J lost 4 bases; unmatched junction nucleotides: 4. This CDR3 spans 15 amino acids. The germline gives CDR1 PRHDT, CDR2 FYEKMQ (reference sequence).

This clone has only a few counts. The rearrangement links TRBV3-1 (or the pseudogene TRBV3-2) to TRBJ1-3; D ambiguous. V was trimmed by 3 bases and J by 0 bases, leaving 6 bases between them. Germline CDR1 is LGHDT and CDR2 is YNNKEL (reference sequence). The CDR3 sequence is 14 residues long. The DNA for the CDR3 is TGTGCCAGCAGCCAGGGAGACTCTGGAAACACCATATATTTT. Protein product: CASSQGDSGNTIYF.

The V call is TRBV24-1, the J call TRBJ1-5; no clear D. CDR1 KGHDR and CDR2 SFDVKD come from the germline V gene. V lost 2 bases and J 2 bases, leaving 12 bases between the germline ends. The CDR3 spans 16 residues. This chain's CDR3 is CATSDSPGYGNQPQHF. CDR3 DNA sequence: TGTGCCACCAGTGATTCTCCCGGGTACGGCAATCAGCCCCAGCATTTT.

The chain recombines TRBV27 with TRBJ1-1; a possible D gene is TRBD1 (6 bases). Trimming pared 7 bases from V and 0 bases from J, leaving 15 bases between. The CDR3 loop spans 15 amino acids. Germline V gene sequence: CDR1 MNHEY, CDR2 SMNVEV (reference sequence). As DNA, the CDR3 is TGTGCCAGCACCACGTTGACAGGCATGAACACTGAAGCTTTCTTT. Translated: CASTTLTGMNTEAFF.

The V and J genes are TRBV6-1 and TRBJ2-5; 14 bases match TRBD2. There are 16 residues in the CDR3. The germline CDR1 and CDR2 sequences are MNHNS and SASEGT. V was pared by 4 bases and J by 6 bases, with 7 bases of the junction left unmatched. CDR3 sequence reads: CASSARLAGGEKTQYF. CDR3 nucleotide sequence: TGTGCCAGCAGTGCCCGACTAGCGGGAGGGGAAAAGACCCAGTACTTC.

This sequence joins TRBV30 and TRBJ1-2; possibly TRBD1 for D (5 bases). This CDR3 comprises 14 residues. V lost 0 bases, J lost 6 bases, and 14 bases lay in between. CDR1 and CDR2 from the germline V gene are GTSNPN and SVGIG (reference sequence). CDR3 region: CAWSVKLAGHGYTF. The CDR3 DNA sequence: TGTGCCTGGAGTGTTAAATTGGCAGGGCATGGCTACACCTTC.

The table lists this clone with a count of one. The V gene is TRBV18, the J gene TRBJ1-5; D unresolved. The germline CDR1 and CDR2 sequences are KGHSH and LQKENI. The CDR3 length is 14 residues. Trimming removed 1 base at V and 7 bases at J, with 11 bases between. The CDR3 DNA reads TGTGCCAGCTCACCACGGAGCGGGATGCAGCCCCAGCATTTT. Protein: CASSPRSGMQPQHF.

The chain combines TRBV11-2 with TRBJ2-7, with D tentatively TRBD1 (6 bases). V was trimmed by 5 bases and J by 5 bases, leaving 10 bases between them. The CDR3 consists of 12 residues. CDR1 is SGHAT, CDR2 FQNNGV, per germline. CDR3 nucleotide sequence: TGTGCCAGCAGCAAATCAGGGGACGAGCAGTACTTC. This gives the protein CASSKSGDEQYF.

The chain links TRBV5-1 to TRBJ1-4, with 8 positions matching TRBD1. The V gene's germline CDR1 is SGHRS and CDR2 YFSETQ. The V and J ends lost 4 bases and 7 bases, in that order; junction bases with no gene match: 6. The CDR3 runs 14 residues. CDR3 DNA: TGCGCCAGCAGCATCAGGGGGCCCGGTGAAAAACTGTTTTTT. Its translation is CASSIRGPGEKLFF.

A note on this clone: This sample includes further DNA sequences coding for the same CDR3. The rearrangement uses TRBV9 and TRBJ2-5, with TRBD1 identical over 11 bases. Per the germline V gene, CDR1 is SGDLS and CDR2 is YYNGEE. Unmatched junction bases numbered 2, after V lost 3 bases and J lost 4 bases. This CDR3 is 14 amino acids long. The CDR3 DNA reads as TGTGCCAGCAGCGGGGGACAGGGGGGAGAGACCCAGTACTTC. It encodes CASSGGQGGETQYF.

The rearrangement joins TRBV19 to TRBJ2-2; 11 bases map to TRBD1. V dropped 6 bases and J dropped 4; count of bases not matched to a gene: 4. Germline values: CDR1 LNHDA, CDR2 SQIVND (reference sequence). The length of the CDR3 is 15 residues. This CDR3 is CASSQDRGLTGELFF. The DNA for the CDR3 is TGTGCCAGTAGCCAGGACAGGGGGCTCACCGGGGAGCTGTTTTTT.

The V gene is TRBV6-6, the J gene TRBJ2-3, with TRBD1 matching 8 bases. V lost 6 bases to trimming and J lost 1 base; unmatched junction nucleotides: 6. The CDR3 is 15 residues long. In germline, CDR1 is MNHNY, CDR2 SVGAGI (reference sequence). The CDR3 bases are TGTGCCAGCAGCCACAGGGGGATACGCACAGATACGCAGTATTTT. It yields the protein CASSHRGIRTDTQYF.

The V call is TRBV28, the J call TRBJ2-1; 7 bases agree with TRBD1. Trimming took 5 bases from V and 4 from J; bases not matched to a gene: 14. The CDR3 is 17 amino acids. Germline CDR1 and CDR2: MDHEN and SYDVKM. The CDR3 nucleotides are TGTGCCAGCAGTCCAATACCCCAGGGGGTGTGGTACAATGAGCAGTTCTTC. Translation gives CASSPIPQGVWYNEQFF.

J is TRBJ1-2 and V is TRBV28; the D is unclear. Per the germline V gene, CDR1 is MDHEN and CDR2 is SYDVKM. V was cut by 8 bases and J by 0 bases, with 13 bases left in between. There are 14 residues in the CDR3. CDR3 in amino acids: CASARRPSNYGYTF. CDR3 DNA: TGTGCCAGCGCGAGGCGGCCCTCTAACTATGGCTACACCTTC.

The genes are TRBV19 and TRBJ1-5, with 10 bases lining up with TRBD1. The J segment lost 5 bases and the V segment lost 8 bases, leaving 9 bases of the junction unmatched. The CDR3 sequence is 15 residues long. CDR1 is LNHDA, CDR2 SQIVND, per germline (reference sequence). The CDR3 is CASSVRGTGDQPQHF. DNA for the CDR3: TGTGCCAGTTCAGTCCGAGGGACAGGGGATCAGCCCCAGCATTTT.

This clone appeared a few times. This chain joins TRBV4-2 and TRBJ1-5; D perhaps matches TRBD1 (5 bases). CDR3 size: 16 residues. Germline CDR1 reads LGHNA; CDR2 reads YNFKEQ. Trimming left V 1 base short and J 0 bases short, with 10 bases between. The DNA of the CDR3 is TGTGCCAGCAGCCAAGTGGCGGGGGGTAGCAATCAGCCCCAGCATTTT. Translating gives CASSQVAGGSNQPQHF.

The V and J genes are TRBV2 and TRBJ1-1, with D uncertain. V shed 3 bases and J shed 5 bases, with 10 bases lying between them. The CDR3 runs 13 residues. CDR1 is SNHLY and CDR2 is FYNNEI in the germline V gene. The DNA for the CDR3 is TGTGCCAGCAGTGATTCCGGGTGGACTGAAGCTTTCTTT. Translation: CASSDSGWTEAFF.

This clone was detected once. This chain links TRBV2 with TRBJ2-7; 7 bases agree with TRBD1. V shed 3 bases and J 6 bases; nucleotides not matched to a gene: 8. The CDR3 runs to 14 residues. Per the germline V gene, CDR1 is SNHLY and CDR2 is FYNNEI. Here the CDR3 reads CASSDLGQAGEQYF. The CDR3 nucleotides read TGTGCCAGCAGTGATCTCGGACAGGCGGGCGAGCAGTACTTC.

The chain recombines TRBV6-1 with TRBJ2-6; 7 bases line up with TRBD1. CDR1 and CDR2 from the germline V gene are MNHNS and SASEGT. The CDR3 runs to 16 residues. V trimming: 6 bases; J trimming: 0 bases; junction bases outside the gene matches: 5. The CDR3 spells CASREQGNSGANVLTF. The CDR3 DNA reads TGTGCCAGCAGGGAACAGGGGAACTCTGGGGCCAACGTCCTGACTTTC.

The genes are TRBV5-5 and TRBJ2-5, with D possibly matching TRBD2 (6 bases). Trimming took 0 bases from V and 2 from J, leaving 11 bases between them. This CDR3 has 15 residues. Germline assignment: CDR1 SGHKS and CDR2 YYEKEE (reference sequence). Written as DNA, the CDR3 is TGTGCCAGCAGCTTGGGCGGGGCAGCTCAAGAGACCCAGTACTTC. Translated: CASSLGGAAQETQYF.

The CDR3 here is CASSLGGGDEKLFF. CDR3 in DNA: TGTGCCAGCAGCTTAGGGGGAGGGGATGAAAAACTGTTTTTT. The chain is built from TRBV11-2 and TRBJ1-4, with D perhaps matching TRBD1 (5 bases). The ends were cut back, 1 base at V and 6 bases at J, with 9 bases in the middle. Germline-derived CDR1 and CDR2 are SGHAT and FQNNGV. CDR3 length equals 14 residues.

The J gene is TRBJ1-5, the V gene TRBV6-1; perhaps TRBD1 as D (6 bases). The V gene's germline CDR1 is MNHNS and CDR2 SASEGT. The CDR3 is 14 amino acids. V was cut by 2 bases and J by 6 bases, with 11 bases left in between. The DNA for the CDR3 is TGTGCCAGCAGTGAAACAGGGTTGTCTCAGCCCCAGCATTTT. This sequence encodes CASSETGLSQPQHF.

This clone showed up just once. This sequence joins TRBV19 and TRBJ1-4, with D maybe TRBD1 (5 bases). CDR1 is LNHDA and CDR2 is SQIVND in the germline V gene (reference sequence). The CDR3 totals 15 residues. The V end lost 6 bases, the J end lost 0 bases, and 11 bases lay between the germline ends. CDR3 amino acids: CASSISRATNEKLFF. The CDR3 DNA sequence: TGTGCCAGTAGCATCTCCAGGGCAACTAATGAAAAACTGTTTTTT. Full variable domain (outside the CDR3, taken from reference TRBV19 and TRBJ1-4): DGGITQSPKYLFRKEGQNVTLSCEQNLNHDAMYWYRQDPGQGLRLIYYSQIVNDFQKGDIAEGYSVSREKKESFPLTVTSAQKNPTAFYLCASSISRATNEKLFFGSGTQLSVL.

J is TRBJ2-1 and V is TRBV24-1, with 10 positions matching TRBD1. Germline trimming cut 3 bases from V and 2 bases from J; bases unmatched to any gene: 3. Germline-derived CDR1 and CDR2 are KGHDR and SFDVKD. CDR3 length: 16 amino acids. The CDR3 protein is CATSDAGTGAYNEQFF. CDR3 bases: TGTGCCACCAGTGATGCCGGGACAGGGGCCTACAATGAGCAGTTCTTC.

The chain's CDR3 is CASSLTSGSLYEQFF. The CDR3 DNA follows: TGCGCCAGCAGCTTAACTAGCGGGAGTCTGTATGAGCAGTTCTTC. V usage is TRBV4-1 and J usage is TRBJ2-1; 11 bases map to TRBD2. CDR1 and CDR2 from the germline V gene are MGHRA and YSYEKL. The CDR3 extends over 15 amino acids. Trimming removed 5 bases from V and 8 bases from J; junction bases left unmatched: 8.